The clone carrying this T cell receptor (beta chain) was observed a handful of times. Its antigen is currently unknown. The source of the sample is a study of regulatory T cells in long-lasting Graves disease. Study observations and caveats: Newly diagnosed Graves' patients had higher TCR diversity than persistent ones.

For TCR beta, libraries came from iRepertoire HTBI primers and Arm-PCR of CDR3 regions. MiXCR, run by TCRdb on the multiplex PCR reads, gives a single entry per CDR3 protein. The sample records 350,000 to 500,000 distinct CDR3 sequences, roughly 21% being singletons. Time point denoted: persistent/refractory GD, antithyroid drugs over 5 years with positive TRAb. Generation of the TCR library employed RNA extracted from PBMCs. With 2 bases clipped from V and 15 bases from J, the junction kept 15 bases outside the gene matches. Germline CDR1 is MNHEY and CDR2 is SMNVEV (reference sequence). CDR3 length: 15 amino acids.

The receptor comes from a female donor with Graves disease. Source: peripheral blood mononuclear cells (PBMCs), taken when the disease was refractory, from a patient treated with antithyroid drugs. V gene TRBV27 combines with J gene TRBJ2-1; 8 bases map to TRBD2. The CDR3 here is CASSLRGSGITPRFF. The CDR3 DNA reads TGTGCCAGCAGTTTACGTGGTAGCGGGATCACCCCTCGGTTCTTC.